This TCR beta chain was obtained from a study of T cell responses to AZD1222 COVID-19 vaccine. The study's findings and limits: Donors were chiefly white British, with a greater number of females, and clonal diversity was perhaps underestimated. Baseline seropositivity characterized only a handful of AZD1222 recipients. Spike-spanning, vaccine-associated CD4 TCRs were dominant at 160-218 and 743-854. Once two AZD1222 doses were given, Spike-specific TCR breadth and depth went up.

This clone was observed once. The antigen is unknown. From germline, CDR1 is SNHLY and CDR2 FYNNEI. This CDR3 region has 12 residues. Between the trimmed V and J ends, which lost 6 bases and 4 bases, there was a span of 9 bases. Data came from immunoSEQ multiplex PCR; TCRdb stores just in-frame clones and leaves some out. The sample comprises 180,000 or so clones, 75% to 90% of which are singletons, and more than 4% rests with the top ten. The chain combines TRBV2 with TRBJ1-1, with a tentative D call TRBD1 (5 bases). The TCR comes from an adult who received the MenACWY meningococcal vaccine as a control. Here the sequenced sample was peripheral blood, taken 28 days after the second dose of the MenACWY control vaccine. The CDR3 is CASRQGFTEAFF. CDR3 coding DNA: TGTGCCAGCAGGCAGGGTTTCACTGAAGCTTTCTTT.